This note documents a single TCR beta chain sequence. Profiled with immunoSEQ multiplex PCR; TCRdb holds only in-frame clones, not every one. Found here are 140,000 to 150,000 clones, around 84% of them singletons; the top ten hold 5.1%. CDR1 and CDR2 (germline): MGHRA, YSYEKL. The CDR3 sequence is 13 residues long. Trimming removed 0 bases at V and 8 bases at J, with 7 bases between. The sample is drawn from a study of T cell responses to AZD1222 COVID-19 vaccine. The chain joins TRBV4-1 to TRBJ1-4; D gene ambiguous. The TCR was taken from an adult who received the AZD1222 COVID-19 vaccine. The material sequenced was peripheral blood, taken 28 days after the second AZD1222 dose. The CDR3 loop reads CASSQDWGEKLFF. The CDR3 coding sequence is TGCGCCAGCAGCCAAGATTGGGGAGAAAAACTGTTTTTT.